Listed below are T cell receptor beta chains from one sample, sequenced in a study of T cell repertoires in aging, cancer and after chemotherapy. TCRdb re-called the multiplex PCR reads through MiXCR, storing one row per CDR3 protein. Of roughly 8,200 distinct CDR3 sequences listed, approximately 30% were seen once; the top ten hold 9.5% to 12%. Sequenced input: blood. These receptors all stem from a human donor in good health. Both conserved end residues are part of each CDR3.

j_gene: TRBJ1-5; v_gene: TRBV19; CDR3aa: CASSISGDSNQPQHF
j_gene: TRBJ2-5; v_gene: TRBV5-4; CDR3aa: CASSPAGTSDPTQETQNF
j_gene: TRBJ2-1; v_gene: TRBV6-4; CDR3aa: CASSVLAGGPHEQFF
j_gene: TRBJ2-6; v_gene: TRBV6-5; CDR3aa: CASRIRGSGANVLTF
j_gene: TRBJ2-2; v_gene: TRBV18; CDR3aa: CASSPLPPGAGNTGELFF
j_gene: TRBJ1-1; v_gene: TRBV6-2/TRBV6-3; CDR3aa: CASSSPLANKDTEAFF
j_gene: TRBJ1-1; v_gene: TRBV4-2; CDR3aa: CASSHTGIEAFF
j_gene: TRBJ2-1; v_gene: TRBV12-3/TRBV12-4; CDR3aa: CASTLAGLNEQFF
j_gene: TRBJ2-6; v_gene: TRBV10-3; CDR3aa: CAISALGGGSGANVLTF
j_gene: TRBJ2-2; v_gene: TRBV5-6; CDR3aa: CASSLERGTGELFF